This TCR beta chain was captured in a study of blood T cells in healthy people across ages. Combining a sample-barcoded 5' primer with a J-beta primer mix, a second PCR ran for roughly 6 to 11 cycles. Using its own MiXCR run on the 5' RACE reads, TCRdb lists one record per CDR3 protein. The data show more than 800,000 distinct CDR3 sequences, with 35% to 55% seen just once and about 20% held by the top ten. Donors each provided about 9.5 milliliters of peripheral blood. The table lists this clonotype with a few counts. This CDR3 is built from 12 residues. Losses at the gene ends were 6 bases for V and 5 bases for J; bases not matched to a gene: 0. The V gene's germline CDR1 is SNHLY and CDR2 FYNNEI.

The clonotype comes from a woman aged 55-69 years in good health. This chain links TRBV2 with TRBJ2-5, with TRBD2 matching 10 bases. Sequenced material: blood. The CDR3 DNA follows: TGTGCCAGCAGACTAGCGGGGGAGACCCAGTACTTC. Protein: CASRLAGETQYF.